This TCR beta chain comes out of a study of cytomegalovirus exposure and HLA in healthy donors. Study results and caveats: When the data were analyzed later, several of the most significant clusters appeared to be linked to common viral pathogens.

As to this clone: Antigen unknown.

Researchers ran the PCR with 60 Vbeta and 13 Jbeta primers. TCRdb keeps only in-frame clones here, not all; method: immunoSEQ multiplex PCR. The table lists some 150,000 clones, roughly 73% of them singletons. CDR3 length: 13 residues. V dropped 2 bases and J dropped 3; count of bases not matched to a gene: 2. From germline, CDR1 is SQVTM and CDR2 ANQGSEA. The V and J genes are TRBV29-1 and TRBJ2-3, with 7 bases lining up with TRBD1. The TCR originated in a man aged 35 to 55 in good health and CMV-seronegative. Sequenced input: PBMCs. The chain's CDR3 is CSVESRGTDTQYF. The CDR3, as DNA: TGCAGCGTTGAATCCAGGGGGACAGATACGCAGTATTTT.